Listed below are T cell receptor beta chains from one sample, sequenced in a study of shared clonotypes between healthy human individuals. Sequenced by immunoSEQ multiplex PCR; TCRdb stores in-frame clones only, minus some. The table has 470,000 or so clones, 65% to 85% seen once. The sequenced sample consisted of PBMCs. These receptor sequences come from a woman between 35 and 50 years old in good health. Some clones in this sample may be carry-over from other donors' samples. The CDR3 runs from the conserved cysteine through the conserved F or W. Each record gives: V gene, CDR3 protein.

TRBV5-1 CASSFLGTGKKLFF
TRBV4-2 CASSQMGSQETQYF
TRBV5-1 CASSLGEGARETQYF
TRBV27 CASSFRPAGSYNEQFF
TRBV7-8 CASRTTGASYEQYF
TRBV6-1 CASSESGLFQFF
TRBV5-4 CASSLDERERYF
TRBV5-1 CASSPLAGSDTQYF
TRBV6-5 CASSYTTGDTEAFF
TRBV7-9 CASSLGGLAGAHSYEQYF
TRBV10-2 CASTYTSQETQYF
TRBV27 CASRIDSNTGELFF
TRBV5-1 CASSLGGGDGYEQYF
TRBV19 CASSMGQGINQPQHF
TRBV7-8 CASSSGTSGRHEQFF
TRBV10-3 CAISESQETQYF
TRBV21-1 CASNDNSTNEKLFF
TRBV10-3 CATTGRTLSTDTQYF
TRBV7-9 CASSRTSGRAEETQYF
TRBV4-1 CASSQVGGEQYF
TRBV2 CASSEGGLITDTQYF
TRBV7-3 CASSFGPYTGELFF
TRBV28 CASMTDHNEKLFF
TRBV4-3 CASSQVWGGTYNEQFF
TRBV28 CASTTLGDWHEQYF
TRBV10-3 CAIGGGRASTDTQYF
TRBV19 CASSKGPMPRGYTF
TRBV27 CASSLLGQGRQAFF
TRBV7-3 CASSLTRTPNTQYF
TRBV9 CASSLQGSGYTF
TRBV9 CASSPTGTATYEQYF
TRBV7-9 CASSWTGGGTEAFF
TRBV27 CASSLGPGTGYEQYF